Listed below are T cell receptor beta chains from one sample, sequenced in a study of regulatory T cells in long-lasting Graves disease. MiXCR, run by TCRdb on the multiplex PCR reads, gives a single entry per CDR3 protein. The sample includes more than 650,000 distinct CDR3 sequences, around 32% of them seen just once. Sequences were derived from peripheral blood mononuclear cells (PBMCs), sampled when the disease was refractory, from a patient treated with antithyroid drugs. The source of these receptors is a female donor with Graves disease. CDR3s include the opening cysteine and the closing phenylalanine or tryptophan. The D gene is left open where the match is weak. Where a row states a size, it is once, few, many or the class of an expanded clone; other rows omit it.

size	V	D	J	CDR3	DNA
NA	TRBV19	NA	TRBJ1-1	CASSMTSVTEAFF	TGTGCCAGTAGTATGACGTCGGTAACTGAAGCTTTCTTT
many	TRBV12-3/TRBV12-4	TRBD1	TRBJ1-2	CASSFQGAKAYGYTF	TGTGCCAGCAGTTTTCAGGGGGCAAAAGCGTATGGCTACACCTTC
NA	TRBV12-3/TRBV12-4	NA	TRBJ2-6	CASSPLGAGANVLTF	TGTGCCAGCAGTCCTTTGGGGGCTGGGGCCAACGTCCTGACTTTC
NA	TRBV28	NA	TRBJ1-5	CASTVIRGGYQPQHF	TGTGCCAGCACCGTAATCCGGGGGGGCTATCAGCCCCAGCATTTT
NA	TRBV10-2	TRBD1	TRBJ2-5	CASAWTGRETQYF	TGCGCCAGCGCGTGGACAGGGCGGGAGACCCAGTACTTC
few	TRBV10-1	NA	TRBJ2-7	CASSEHPMGAYEQYF	TGCGCCAGCAGCGAACACCCCATGGGAGCCTACGAGCAGTACTTC
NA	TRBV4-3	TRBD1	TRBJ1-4	CASSQAGQGINEKLFF	TGCGCCAGCAGCCAGGCGGGACAGGGAATAAATGAAAAACTGTTTTTT
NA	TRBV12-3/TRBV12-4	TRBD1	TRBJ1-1	CASTRTGEAFF	TGTGCCAGCACCAGGACAGGTGAAGCTTTCTTT
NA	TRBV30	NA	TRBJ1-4	CAWSVGGWFEELFF	TGTGCCTGGAGTGTGGGGGGCTGGTTTGAAGAACTGTTTTTT
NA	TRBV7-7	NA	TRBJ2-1	CASSLSGGASYNEQSF	TGTGCCAGCAGCTTATCTGGGGGCGCCTCCTACAATGAGCAGTCCTTC
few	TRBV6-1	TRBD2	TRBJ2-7	CASRSGLGYEQYF	TGTGCCAGCAGGTCAGGACTAGGCTACGAGCAGTACTTC
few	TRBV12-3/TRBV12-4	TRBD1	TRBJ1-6	CASSLDDRGSSPLHF	TGTGCCAGCAGTTTAGACGACAGGGGGAGTTCACCCCTCCACTTT
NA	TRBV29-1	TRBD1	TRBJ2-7	CSTRTGAEQYF	TGCAGCACGCGGACAGGGGCCGAGCAGTACTTC
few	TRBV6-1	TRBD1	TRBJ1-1	CASSDDRATEAFF	TGTGCCAGCAGTGACGACAGGGCCACTGAAGCTTTCTTT
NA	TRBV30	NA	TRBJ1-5	CAWSKRVAQPQHF	TGTGCCTGGAGTAAGAGGGTAGCTCAGCCCCAGCATTTT
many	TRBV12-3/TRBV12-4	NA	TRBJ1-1	CASSLQAAGTEAFF	TGTGCCAGCAGTTTGCAGGCGGCGGGCACTGAAGCTTTCTTT
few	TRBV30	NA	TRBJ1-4	CAWSVLATNEKLFF	TGTGCCTGGAGTGTACTGGCAACTAATGAAAAACTGTTTTTT
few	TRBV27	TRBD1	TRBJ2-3	CASSWGTGWADTQYF	TGTGCCAGCAGTTGGGGGACAGGGTGGGCAGATACGCAGTATTTT
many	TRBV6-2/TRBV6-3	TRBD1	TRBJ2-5	CASSYSLILLQGTGGTQYF	TGTGCCAGCAGTTACTCGTTGATATTACTACAGGGGACCGGCGGGACCCAGTACTTC
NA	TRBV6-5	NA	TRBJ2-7	CASSSYRYEQYF	TGTGCCAGCAGTTCATATCGTTACGAGCAGTACTTC